This TCR beta chain came from a study of glioma-infiltrating T cells after dendritic cell vaccination. Study at large: Patients had newly diagnosed or recurrent glioblastoma and received dendritic cell vaccines.

TCRB CDR3 was amplified from 2 ug genomic DNA or less. TCRdb's table, derived via immunoSEQ multiplex PCR, lists solely in-frame clones and lacks some. The sample consists of some 70,000 clones, about 81% of them appearing once. The trim removed 3 bases at V and 0 bases at J, leaving 9 bases unmatched. The CDR3 totals 20 residues. Germline lookup yields CDR1 MNHEY and CDR2 SMNVEV (reference sequence). The sample here was blood, taken before dendritic cell vaccination. The clonotype originates from a human donor with glioblastoma. The chain joins TRBV27 to TRBJ2-1; 15 nucleotides match TRBD2. CDR3 nucleotide sequence: TGTGCCAGCAGTTTCCTCGGACTAGCGGGGGGGCCGAGCTCCTACAATGAGCAGTTCTTC. It yields the protein CASSFLGLAGGPSSYNEQFF.